This T cell receptor beta chain derives from a study of blood T cell repertoires in COVID-19. In the study overall: Samples of COVID-19 (acute and convalescent) were obtained from the United States, Italy and Spain.

As originally analysed: Reference gene primer amplification yielded estimated nucleated cell counts. Here immunoSEQ multiplex PCR was the method, and the copy in TCRdb shows in-frame clones only, minus some. From that table come the V and J calls and clone size; the DNA was used to work out D and trimming. The sample includes some 370,000 clones, 83% of them seen just once. All enrollees were roughly 18 to 95 years old and from 20 to 25 US areas. Assignment of participants to cohorts was predicated upon participant-reported clinical history. The germline V gene has CDR1 SGHDT and CDR2 YYEEEE. J lost 8 bases, V lost 0 bases, and 3 bases had no gene match. CDR3 size: 13 residues.

J is TRBJ1-2 and V is TRBV5-6; 8 bases match TRBD1. The sample consisted of PBMCs or T cells enriched from blood (not recorded which). The origin of this receptor is a woman between 50 and 59 years old who had recovered from COVID-19. Here the CDR3 reads CASSLAGGAGYTF. Written as DNA, the CDR3 is TGTGCCAGCAGCTTGGCAGGGGGCGCCGGCTACACCTTC. The full variable domain, with the rest looked up from reference TRBV5-6 and TRBJ1-2, is DAGVTQSPTHLIKTRGQQVTLRCSPKSGHDTVSWYQQALGQGPQFIFQYYEEEERQRGNFPDRFSGHQFPNYSSELNVNALLLGDSALYLCASSLAGGAGYTFGSGTRLTVV.